The rows below give T cell receptor beta chains drawn from one sample of a study of T cells in Graves' hyperthyroidism and ophthalmopathy. TCRdb reanalysed the multiplex PCR reads using MiXCR and keeps one entry per CDR3 protein. The repertoire holds some 550,000 distinct CDR3 sequences, with around 21% as singletons. What was sequenced was blood. These receptors were collected from a man younger than 30 with Graves' hyperthyroidism. Each CDR3 is given with its conserved first and last residue. The D gene is left open where the match is weak. A clone size is listed for some rows: how often the clone was seen (once, few, many), or a class if it is expanded.

v_gene	abundance	d_gene	j_gene	CDR3aa	CDR3nt
TRBV12-3/TRBV12-4	NA	NA	TRBJ2-4	CASRFWQEDIQYF	TGTGCCAGCAGATTTTGGCAAGAGGACATTCAGTACTTC
TRBV28	many	TRBD2	TRBJ2-7	CASSSLAGGREQYF	TGTGCCAGCAGTTCATTAGCGGGGGGGCGTGAGCAGTACTTC
TRBV28	many	NA	TRBJ1-1	CASSLFGATEAFF	TGTGCCAGCAGTTTGTTTGGAGCGACTGAAGCTTTCTTT
TRBV12-3/TRBV12-4	many	NA	TRBJ1-1	CASNPGTGAWNTEAFF	TGTGCCAGCAACCCCGGGACGGGAGCGTGGAACACTGAAGCTTTCTTT
TRBV28	many	TRBD1	TRBJ1-1	CASSSTYRGFNTEAFF	TGTGCCAGCAGTTCCACTTACAGGGGTTTTAACACTGAAGCTTTCTTT
TRBV13	NA	NA	TRBJ2-7	CASSLGSRDRLEQYF	TGTGCCAGCAGCTTAGGGTCGCGGGACCGCTTGGAGCAGTACTTC
TRBV29-1	many	NA	TRBJ2-5	CSVEGRQQETQYF	TGCAGCGTTGAAGGGCGGCAGCAAGAGACCCAGTACTTC
TRBV19	NA	NA	TRBJ1-5	CASRAGSLRHF	TGTGCCAGTAGGGCCGGCAGTCTACGGCATTTT
TRBV15	NA	NA	TRBJ1-2	CATSRENSPYGYTF	TGTGCCACCAGCAGAGAAAACAGCCCCTATGGCTACACCTTC
TRBV9	many	TRBD1	TRBJ1-2	CASSPGTVSGYGYTF	TGTGCCAGCAGCCCCGGGACAGTGTCGGGCTATGGCTACACCTTC
TRBV12-3/TRBV12-4	many	NA	TRBJ2-5	CASSLSDQKTQYF	TGTGCCAGCAGTTTGTCAGACCAGAAAACCCAGTACTTC
TRBV2	many	NA	TRBJ1-1	CASSEQGGTEAFF	TGTGCCAGCAGTGAACAGGGAGGGACTGAAGCTTTCTTT
TRBV4-1	few	NA	TRBJ2-7	CASSQRAGQSYEQYF	TGCGCCAGCAGCCAAAGAGCGGGACAGTCCTACGAGCAGTACTTC
TRBV11-2	many	NA	TRBJ1-1	CASSLQTGLSNTEAFF	TGTGCCAGCAGCTTGCAGACAGGACTATCGAACACTGAAGCTTTCTTT
TRBV12-3/TRBV12-4	once	NA	TRBJ1-5	CASSPMWDQPQHF	TGTGCCAGCAGTCCCATGTGGGATCAGCCCCAGCATTTT
TRBV5-1	NA	TRBD1	TRBJ2-7	CASSGWTGTPEQYF	TGCGCCAGCAGCGGCTGGACAGGTACCCCCGAGCAGTACTTC
TRBV6-2/TRBV6-3	many	NA	TRBJ2-5	CASSGYKVQETQYF	TGTGCCAGCAGTGGCTATAAGGTCCAAGAGACCCAGTACTTC
TRBV6-4	few	TRBD2	TRBJ2-7	CASSDGGTSGKTYEQYF	TGTGCCAGCAGTGACGGAGGGACTAGCGGAAAAACCTACGAGCAGTACTTC
TRBV12-3/TRBV12-4	many	TRBD1	TRBJ2-5	CASSFAGTVQETQYF	TGTGCCAGCAGTTTTGCAGGGACAGTGCAAGAGACCCAGTACTTC
TRBV24-1	many	NA	TRBJ1-5	CATSGGPGPVSNQPQHF	TGTGCCACCAGTGGCGGACCGGGGCCAGTCAGCAATCAGCCCCAGCATTTT
TRBV7-9	NA	NA	TRBJ2-7	CASSINYEQYF	TGTGCCAGCAGCATAAACTACGAGCAGTACTTC
TRBV15	many	NA	TRBJ1-5	CATSRDSGLDQPQHF	TGTGCCACCAGCAGAGATTCGGGGCTGGATCAGCCCCAGCATTTT
TRBV3-1	NA	NA	TRBJ2-7	CASSQGQHYEQYF	TGTGCCAGCAGCCAAGGGCAGCACTACGAGCAGTACTTC
TRBV11-2	NA	TRBD1	TRBJ2-3	CASSLVGRGRTGADTQYF	TGTGCCAGCAGCTTAGTTGGGCGGGGTCGGACAGGGGCAGATACGCAGTATTTT
TRBV7-8	many	NA	TRBJ1-3	CASSGGGRGNTIYF	TGTGCCAGCAGCGGGGGGGGGAGAGGAAACACCATATATTTT
TRBV5-1	few	NA	TRBJ2-7	CASSLGFYPEYPYEQYF	TGCGCCAGCAGCCTGGGGTTCTATCCTGAATATCCCTACGAGCAGTACTTC
TRBV12-3/TRBV12-4	many	NA	TRBJ2-7	CASSPARAGLHEQCF	TGTGCCAGCAGCCCGGCCAGAGCAGGGCTCCACGAGCAGTGCTTC
TRBV20-1	many	TRBD1	TRBJ2-7	CSAMGQGTYEQYF	TGCAGTGCTATGGGACAGGGAACCTACGAGCAGTACTTC
TRBV28	many	NA	TRBJ1-1	CASSSGRGWGAFF	TGTGCCAGCAGTTCCGGACGGGGCTGGGGAGCTTTCTTT
TRBV28	few	NA	TRBJ1-1	CASSVRLTGRNTEAFF	TGTGCCAGCAGTGTACGACTTACAGGGAGGAACACTGAAGCTTTCTTT
TRBV30	NA	NA	TRBJ1-2	CAWKRNSGYTF	TGTGCCTGGAAACGGAACTCTGGCTACACCTTC
TRBV29-1	many	NA	TRBJ2-5	CSVVRGAQYF	TGCAGCGTCGTCAGGGGAGCCCAGTACTTC
TRBV28	many	NA	TRBJ1-1	CATRTATEAFF	TGTGCCACCCGGACGGCCACTGAAGCTTTCTTT
TRBV12-3/TRBV12-4	many	NA	TRBJ2-7	CASSTVRDEQYF	TGTGCCAGCAGTACCGTCAGGGACGAGCAGTACTTC
TRBV5-4	NA	TRBD1	TRBJ2-5	CASSPLPGQQETQYF	TGTGCCAGCAGCCCCCTCCCGGGACAGCAAGAGACCCAGTACTTC
TRBV12-3/TRBV12-4	NA	NA	TRBJ2-7	CASKVGGRGEQYF	TGTGCCAGCAAGGTCGGGGGACGAGGTGAGCAGTACTTC
TRBV6-5	many	NA	TRBJ1-5	CASSYKVLTNQPQHF	TGTGCCAGCAGTTACAAGGTCCTAACAAATCAGCCCCAGCATTTT
TRBV6-5	many	NA	TRBJ2-7	CASTVGSYEQYF	TGTGCCAGCACCGTGGGGAGCTACGAGCAGTACTTC
TRBV10-3	NA	TRBD1	TRBJ2-5	CAIRPAAGQGSETQYF	TGTGCCATCAGGCCCGCCGCCGGACAGGGAAGCGAGACCCAGTACTTC
TRBV28	NA	NA	TRBJ1-2	CASSLPGDQKHGGYTF	TGTGCCAGCAGTTTACCGGGGGACCAAAAGCACGGTGGCTACACCTTC
TRBV6-5	many	TRBD2	TRBJ2-2	CASSYSTSGDGELFF	TGTGCCAGCAGTTACTCCACTAGCGGGGACGGGGAGCTGTTTTTT
TRBV6-1	NA	NA	TRBJ2-7	CASRGTGSSYEQYF	TGTGCCAGCAGGGGGACGGGGAGCTCCTACGAGCAGTACTTC
TRBV2	many	NA	TRBJ2-5	CASSVGSSETQYF	TGTGCCAGCAGTGTTGGTTCTTCAGAGACCCAGTACTTC
TRBV12-3/TRBV12-4	many	TRBD2	TRBJ2-7	CASTRGSGGVDFYEQYF	TGTGCCAGCACCCGGGGTAGCGGGGGGGTAGACTTCTACGAGCAGTACTTC
TRBV20-1	many	NA	TRBJ1-2	CSARSGPLEGYTF	TGCAGTGCTAGGAGCGGACCGCTCGAAGGCTACACCTTC
TRBV28	many	NA	TRBJ2-7	CASSRGREQYF	TGTGCCAGCAGCCGGGGGCGAGAGCAGTACTTC
TRBV7-2	many	TRBD2	TRBJ2-5	CASSSVRGGPQETQYF	TGTGCCAGCAGCTCGGTCCGGGGGGGCCCCCAAGAGACCCAGTACTTC
TRBV12-3/TRBV12-4	NA	NA	TRBJ2-5	CASSSTRDSQTQETQYF	TGTGCCAGCAGTTCGACTCGGGATAGCCAGACCCAAGAGACCCAGTACTTC